These 29 T cell receptor beta chains were all obtained from the same sample, sequenced in a study of cytomegalovirus exposure and HLA in healthy donors. The study ran its PCR with 60 Vbeta and 13 Jbeta primers. The method was immunoSEQ multiplex PCR; TCRdb's version includes in-frame clones alone and lacks a portion of them. The sample contains approximately 110,000 clones, almost 75% of which appear only once. The source material was PBMCs. The source is a man aged 35 to 55 in good health and CMV-seronegative.

The chain couples TRBV5-1 to TRBJ1-1, with D possibly TRBD1 on 6 matching bases. Trimming removed 1 base from V and 0 bases from J, with 16 bases in between. The CDR3 is 17 amino acids. Per the germline V gene, CDR1 is SGHRS and CDR2 is YFSETQ. The CDR3 reads CASSLIPRGGMNTEAFF. CDR3 nucleotides: TGCGCCAGCAGCTTGATCCCCAGGGGAGGGATGAACACTGAAGCTTTCTTT.

V gene TRBV4-2 combines with J gene TRBJ1-1; the match to TRBD1 covers 10 bases. The CDR3 has 16 residues. Losses at the gene ends were 3 bases for V and 7 bases for J; bases not matched to a gene: 11. Looked up from germline, CDR1 is LGHNA and CDR2 is YNFKEQ. CDR3 nucleotides: TGTGCCAGCAGCCACGACCAGACAGGGGGCTCCGGTGAAGCTTTCTTT. Translating it yields CASSHDQTGGSGEAFF.

The chain is built from TRBV7-9 and TRBJ1-4; TRBD1 is a possible D gene (5 bases). This CDR3 contains 15 residues. V lost 8 bases and J lost 6, with 19 bases in between. From germline, CDR1 is SEHNR and CDR2 FQNEAQ (reference sequence). This chain's CDR3 is CASGSGGTDHEKLFF. The CDR3 DNA follows: TGTGCCAGCGGGAGTGGCGGGACCGACCATGAAAAACTGTTTTTT.

This clone was observed a few times. This chain links TRBV5-6 with TRBJ2-1, with TRBD1 matching 7 bases. The CDR3 covers 16 residues. Germline V CDR1 and CDR2: SGHDT, YYEEEE. Unmatched junction bases numbered 9, after V lost 5 bases and J lost 1 base. CDR3 sequence (DNA): TGTGCCAGCAGTTCGCCACAGGGGTTTTCCTACAATGAGCAGTTCTTC. The encoded protein is CASSSPQGFSYNEQFF.

The CDR3 protein is CASSVGTGASNQPQHF. The CDR3 DNA reads TGTGCCAGCAGCGTAGGGACAGGGGCTAGCAATCAGCCCCAGCATTTT. The V gene is TRBV27, the J gene TRBJ1-5; 10 bases are a match to TRBD1. The CDR3 totals 16 residues. Trimming removed 6 bases from V and 0 bases from J; junction bases left unmatched: 5. CDR1 and CDR2 from the germline V gene are MNHEY and SMNVEV (reference sequence).

The J gene is TRBJ1-1, the V gene TRBV9; 7 nucleotides align to TRBD1. Germline trimming cut 0 bases from V and 1 base from J; bases unmatched to any gene: 6. CDR1 and CDR2 from the germline V gene are SGDLS and YYNGEE. This CDR3 region has 16 residues. CDR3 DNA sequence: TGTGCCAGCAGCGTAGGTCCGGCAGGGGGGAACACTGAAGCTTTCTTT. Translating it yields CASSVGPAGGNTEAFF. Looking up the rest from reference TRBV9 and TRBJ1-1 gives the full variable domain: DSGVTQTPKHLITATGQRVTLRCSPRSGDLSVYWYQQSLDQGLQFLIQYYNGEERAKGNILERFSAQQFPDLHSELNLSSLELGDSALYFCASSVGPAGGNTEAFFGQGTRLTVV.

This chain links TRBV9 with TRBJ2-7; TRBD2 might be the D (5 bases). V was cut by 5 bases and J by 4 bases, with 19 bases left in between. The CDR3 runs to 15 residues. The V gene's germline CDR1 is SGDLS and CDR2 YYNGEE. Here the CDR3 reads CASSDEADRSYEQYF. The CDR3 bases are TGTGCCAGCAGTGACGAAGCGGATAGATCTTACGAGCAGTACTTC.

V gene TRBV29-1 combines with J gene TRBJ1-2; weak D call: TRBD1 (6 bases). This CDR3 has 12 amino acids. Trimming removed 0 bases at V and 8 bases at J, with 10 bases between. CDR1 and CDR2 from the germline V gene are SQVTM and ANQGSEA. The CDR3, as DNA: TGCAGCGTTGAAGAGGGGGGGGGCGGCTACACCTTC. This translates into CSVEEGGGGYTF.

V usage is TRBV27 and J usage is TRBJ1-6; no clear D gene. CDR3 length equals 15 residues. V was shortened by 6 bases and J by 0 bases, with 9 bases between the two germline ends. Per the germline V gene, CDR1 is MNHEY and CDR2 is SMNVEV (reference sequence). The CDR3 protein is CASSGTSSYNSPLHF. The CDR3 nucleotides read TGTGCCAGCAGCGGTACGAGCTCCTATAATTCACCCCTCCACTTT.

The chain recombines TRBV6-5 with TRBJ2-7, with D perhaps matching TRBD1 (5 bases). V lost 2 bases and J lost 2, with 10 bases in between. The CDR3 is 14 amino acids. The germline CDR1 and CDR2 sequences are MNHEY and SVGAGI. The CDR3 coding sequence is TGTGCCAGCAGTTACGAAGGGGCTGCCTACGAGCAGTACTTC. Its protein is CASSYEGAAYEQYF.

This clone was picked up a small number of times. The chain is built from TRBV6-5 and TRBJ1-6, with 8 nucleotides matching TRBD1. The V gene's germline CDR1 is MNHEY and CDR2 SVGAGI. The CDR3 has 13 amino acids. Losses at the gene ends were 10 bases for V and 7 bases for J; bases not matched to a gene: 6. The CDR3 protein is CAIGRQGNSPLHF. DNA of the CDR3: TGTGCCATCGGGAGACAGGGGAATTCACCCCTCCACTTT.

This clone was detected only a few times. This chain connects TRBV5-6 to TRBJ2-7, with 10 bases aligning to TRBD2. J lost 4 bases, V lost 4 bases, and 8 bases had no gene match. Germline V lookup: CDR1 SGHDT, CDR2 YYEEEE. CDR3 length equals 15 residues. The CDR3 region has the DNA TGTGCCAGCAGCGTGGGACTAGCGAGGGTTTACGAGCAGTACTTC. It encodes CASSVGLARVYEQYF.

In this sample, this clone turned up a few times. The chain joins TRBV14 to TRBJ2-3; maybe TRBD1 (6 bases). The CDR3 runs to 16 residues. Trimming took 3 bases from V and 2 from J, leaving 15 bases between them. Germline CDR1 reads SGHDN; CDR2 reads FVKESK. The CDR3 sequence is CASSQIPGHLTDTQYF. Written as DNA, the CDR3 is TGTGCCAGCAGCCAGATACCGGGACACCTCACAGATACGCAGTATTTT.

The chain is built from TRBV28 and TRBJ1-5; D perhaps matches TRBD1 (5 bases). Trimming removed 7 bases at V and 4 bases at J, with 14 bases between. CDR1 MDHEN and CDR2 SYDVKM come from the germline V gene. The CDR3 has 14 residues. CDR3 loop: CASTRHGGNQPQHF. The CDR3 nucleotides are TGTGCCAGCACCAGACACGGGGGAAATCAGCCCCAGCATTTT.

The rearrangement joins TRBV5-4 to TRBJ2-5, with TRBD2 matching 9 bases. J was trimmed by 4 bases and V by 2 bases; bases with no gene match: 6. Germline V lookup: CDR1 SGHNT, CDR2 YYREEE (reference sequence). The CDR3 sequence is 15 residues long. CDR3 in amino acids: CASSFFAGGGETQYF. DNA of the CDR3: TGTGCCAGCAGCTTTTTTGCGGGGGGGGGAGAGACCCAGTACTTC.

The chain employs TRBV27 and TRBJ2-5; D ambiguous. CDR1 is MNHEY, CDR2 SMNVEV, per germline (reference sequence). The CDR3 is 13 amino acids. Deletions cut 3 bases from V and 5 bases from J, with 10 bases between. CDR3 region: CASSLNRGETQYF. The CDR3 nucleotides are TGTGCCAGCAGTTTGAATAGAGGCGAGACCCAGTACTTC.

CDR3 nucleotide sequence: TGTGCCAGCAGCTTGGTCGGGACAGGGGGCATCGGTGAGCAGTTCTTC. Its protein product is CASSLVGTGGIGEQFF. The V call is TRBV5-4, the J call TRBJ2-1; 12 nucleotides align to TRBD1. This CDR3 is 16 amino acids long. V lost 0 bases to trimming and J lost 9 bases; unmatched junction nucleotides: 7. Per germline, CDR1 SGHNT and CDR2 YYREEE (reference sequence).

V gene TRBV18 combines with J gene TRBJ2-1; D is unclear. This CDR3 spans 12 amino acids. The germline gives CDR1 KGHSH, CDR2 LQKENI. V lost 3 bases and J 7 bases, leaving 7 bases between the germline ends. CDR3 sequence: CASSPLGNEQFF. CDR3 nucleotides: TGTGCCAGCTCACCGCTCGGTAATGAGCAGTTCTTC.

V usage is TRBV6-5 and J usage is TRBJ1-5, with D hard to call. The CDR3 is made up of 14 amino acids. Germline CDR1 is MNHEY and CDR2 is SVGAGI. Between the trimmed V and J ends, which lost 4 bases and 7 bases, there was a span of 14 bases. The CDR3 DNA follows: TGTGCCAGCAGTTCGTATTCAGTGGGCCAGCCCCAGCATTTT. This translates into CASSSYSVGQPQHF.

The gene calls are TRBV5-1 and TRBJ2-7; 11 nucleotides match TRBD2. Unmatched junction bases numbered 5, after V lost 3 bases and J lost 3 bases. The CDR3 has 15 amino acids. Germline V CDR1 and CDR2: SGHRS, YFSETQ. The CDR3 protein is CASSYSGGAGYEQYF. As DNA, the CDR3 is TGCGCCAGCAGCTATAGCGGGGGGGCCGGCTACGAGCAGTACTTC.

J is TRBJ1-2 and V is TRBV28; 8 nucleotides align to TRBD1. Germline V gives CDR1 MDHEN, CDR2 SYDVKM. V was clipped by 5 bases and J by 4 bases; unmatched bases: 9. The CDR3 spans 15 residues. CDR3 bases: TGTGCCAGCAGTCCTCCCTTAGACAGGGGCTATGGCTACACCTTC. It encodes CASSPPLDRGYGYTF.

This rearrangement joins TRBV7-2 to TRBJ1-2; 7 nucleotides match TRBD1. Germline CDR1 is SGHTA and CDR2 is FQGNSA. V dropped 1 base and J dropped 8; count of bases not matched to a gene: 4. CDR3 length: 13 residues. The CDR3 sequence: CASSLGQGGGYTF. Written as DNA, the CDR3 is TGTGCCAGCAGCTTAGGTCAGGGGGGCGGCTACACCTTC.

This clone was observed a handful of times. V usage is TRBV7-6 and J usage is TRBJ1-4; D gene ambiguous. Germline values: CDR1 SGHVS, CDR2 FNYEAQ. V lost 0 bases and J lost 4, with 9 bases in between. This CDR3 spans 15 amino acids. In DNA, the CDR3 is TGTGCCAGCAGCTTAGCGGGCCAAGATAATGAAAAACTGTTTTTT. Protein product: CASSLAGQDNEKLFF.

The chain employs TRBV14 and TRBJ2-5, with 7 bases lining up with TRBD1. J was trimmed by 0 bases and V by 4 bases; bases with no gene match: 11. This CDR3 spans 17 amino acids. CDR1 SGHDN and CDR2 FVKESK come from the germline V gene. The CDR3 nucleotides read TGTGCCAGCAGCCTTACGGGGACAGTGGGGTACCAAGAGACCCAGTACTTC. Its translation: CASSLTGTVGYQETQYF.

V usage is TRBV5-1 and J usage is TRBJ2-7; tentative D call: TRBD1 (5 bases). Germline-derived CDR1 and CDR2 are SGHRS and YFSETQ. V lost 1 base and J lost 4, with 12 bases in between. The CDR3 spans 14 residues. CDR3 coding DNA: TGCGCCAGCAGCTTGCAGGGTGGTGAGTACGAGCAGTACTTC. Protein: CASSLQGGEYEQYF. The full variable domain, in which reference TRBV5-1 and TRBJ2-7 provide the parts outside the CDR3, is KAGVTQTPRYLIKTRGQQVTLSCSPISGHRSVSWYQQTPGQGLQFLFEYFSETQRNKGNFPGRFSGRQFSNSRSEMNVSTLELGDSALYLCASSLQGGEYEQYFGPGTRLTVT.

This clone appeared a few times. The chain recombines TRBV10-3 with TRBJ1-6, with 7 bases matching TRBD1. The V gene end was trimmed by 6 bases and the J gene end by 5 bases; junction bases not matched to a gene: 1. CDR1 and CDR2 from the germline V gene are ENHRY and SYGVKD. This CDR3 comprises 13 residues. The CDR3 reads CAIRTGNNSPLHF. The CDR3 DNA is TGTGCCATCAGGACAGGGAATAATTCACCCCTCCACTTT.

CDR3 DNA sequence: TGTGCCAGCAGCCAAGATAGCGGACAGGGGACTGAAGCTTTCTTT. The encoded protein is CASSQDSGQGTEAFF. The J gene is TRBJ1-1, the V gene TRBV4-2, with 9 bases matching TRBD1. The junction had 4 bases not matched to a gene; V was cut back by 0 bases and J by 5 bases. The CDR3 spans 15 residues. Germline CDR1 LGHNA, CDR2 YNFKEQ.

CDR3 loop: CASSFGGEQFF. For the CDR3, the DNA is TGTGCCAGCAGCTTCGGGGGTGAGCAGTTCTTC. The gene calls are TRBV11-2 and TRBJ2-1; tentatively, D is TRBD2 (6 bases). V was trimmed by 3 bases and J by 9 bases, leaving 6 bases between them. The CDR3 is 11 amino acids. CDR1 and CDR2 from the germline V gene are SGHAT and FQNNGV. Full variable domain (remainder filled in from reference TRBV11-2 and TRBJ2-1): EAGVAQSPRYKIIEKRQSVAFWCNPISGHATLYWYQQILGQGPKLLIQFQNNGVVDDSQLPKDRFSAERLKGVDSTLKIQPAKLEDSAVYLCASSFGGEQFFGPGTRLTVL.

The chain carries TRBV4-1 and TRBJ2-1; 8 nucleotides match TRBD1. The CDR3 is 12 amino acids. After removal of 4 bases from V and 15 bases from J, the junction contained 8 bases not matched to a gene. The germline gives CDR1 MGHRA, CDR2 YSYEKL. This CDR3 is CASSLGQGRWFF. CDR3 nucleotides: TGCGCCAGCAGCCTAGGACAGGGTCGTTGGTTCTTC.